The rows below give T cell receptor beta chains drawn from one sample of a study of OX40 agonist ivuxolimab in advanced cancers. Assay: immunoSEQ multiplex PCR; the TCRdb copy retains only in-frame clones and omits some. The repertoire holds around 75,000 clones, roughly 91% seen once, with over 2.5% in the top ten. The sample was CD4+ or CD8+ T cells sorted from blood, taken in a trial of the OX40 agonist ivuxolimab. The source is an adult with an advanced solid tumor such as melanoma, head and neck, liver or kidney cancer. CDR3s include the opening cysteine and the closing phenylalanine or tryptophan. A D gene is named only where the DNA matches it firmly. Rows may omit the clone size; those that give it use once, few, many or a size class.

d_call j_call v_call clone_size cdr3_nt cdr3_aa
. TRBJ2-3 TRBV5-1 . TGCGCCAGCAGCTTGGCGCAGAAGGCAGATACGCAGTATTTT CASSLAQKADTQYF
TRBD2 TRBJ2-3 TRBV5-1 . TGCGCCAGCAGCTTGGCTCCTCTAGCGGTTAGCACAGATACGCAGTATTTT CASSLAPLAVSTDTQYF
TRBD2 TRBJ2-5 TRBV11-3 . TGTGCCAGCAGCTTAGGATCCACTAGCGAAGAGACCCAGTACTTC CASSLGSTSEETQYF
. TRBJ1-4 TRBV10-2 once TGCGCCAGCAGTGCCCCGGGCAGCGCTAATGAAAAACTGTTTTTT CASSAPGSANEKLFF
TRBD1 TRBJ1-4 TRBV7-9 once TGTGCCAGCAGCTTACGGCAGGGGGGAATAGGTGAAAAACTGTTTTTT CASSLRQGGIGEKLFF
. TRBJ1-2 TRBV6-5 . TGTGCCAGCAGTGGATACAGGGCTGGCTACACCTTC CASSGYRAGYTF
TRBD1 TRBJ1-1 TRBV10-1 . TGCGCCAGCAGCGCGACAGGGTACACTGAAGCTTTCTTT CASSATGYTEAFF
. TRBJ1-1 TRBV10-3 . TGTGCCACCCGTCCCCCCGTGTCAACCACTGAAGCTTTCTTT CATRPPVSTTEAFF
. TRBJ2-7 TRBV27 . TGTGCCAGCAGTCGGGCGGGGTTTCCCTACGAGCAGTACTTC CASSRAGFPYEQYF
. TRBJ2-4 TRBV7-2 . TGTGCCAGCAGCTTAGAGGGGGGGCGGAACATTCAGTACTTC CASSLEGGRNIQYF
. TRBJ1-2 TRBV18 . TGTGCCAGCTCACCATTAAGGGGCTATGGCTACACCTTC CASSPLRGYGYTF
. TRBJ1-5 TRBV29-1 . TGCAGCGTTGCAGGGACTGGTCAGCCCCAGCATTTT CSVAGTGQPQHF
. TRBJ2-7 TRBV10-2 . TGCGCCAGCAGCACTCGCGGGGACGGAGGGACCGAGCAGTACTTC CASSTRGDGGTEQYF
. TRBJ2-7 TRBV9 . TGTGCCAGCAGCCCAGGCCCCTCGTACGAGCAGTACTTC CASSPGPSYEQYF
. TRBJ2-6 TRBV2 . TGTGCCAGCAGCACAGACTCTGGGGCCAACGTCCTGACTTTC CASSTDSGANVLTF
. TRBJ1-4 TRBV6-5 . TGTGCCAGCAGTAAGATGACAACTAATGAAAAACTGTTTTTT CASSKMTTNEKLFF
. TRBJ1-5 TRBV2 few TGTGCCAGCAGGCGGGGTGACGGCAATCAGCCCCAGCATTTT CASRRGDGNQPQHF
. TRBJ1-2 TRBV2 . TGTGCCAGCAGTGACTGGCGGGGCTACACCTTC CASSDWRGYTF
. TRBJ2-3 TRBV28 . TGTGCCAGCAGTAATGGGGGGGGCGGCACAGATACGCAGTATTTT CASSNGGGGTDTQYF
. TRBJ1-5 TRBV27 . TGTGCCAGCAGTTTATCCGGGGGAGGCCAGCCCCAGCATTTT CASSLSGGGQPQHF
. TRBJ1-3 TRBV6-1 . TGTGCCAGCAGTGAAGGGAGGGGAAACACCATATATTTT CASSEGRGNTIYF
TRBD2 TRBJ2-3 TRBV9 . TGTGCCAGCAGCGTAGGGGCTAGCGGGGGCCCAGATACGCAGTATTTT CASSVGASGGPDTQYF
. TRBJ2-3 TRBV20-1 . TGCAGTGCGGGGCCCAAAGATACGCAGTATTTT CSAGPKDTQYF
TRBD1 TRBJ2-3 TRBV5-1 . TGCGCCAGCAGCTTGGTGGGACAGGATACGCAGTATTTT CASSLVGQDTQYF